The clone carrying this TCR beta chain was observed many times. Its antigen is unknown. The CDR3 extends over 13 amino acids. V dropped 4 bases and J dropped 3 bases, with 10 bases sitting between them. Germline V CDR1 and CDR2: SQVTM, ANQGSEA. This sample was taken from a study of prognosis after radiotherapy for stage I lung cancer. General study results and limits: Usage of the TRBV and TRBJ genes (in patients with versus without metastases) was reportedly different. In patients who developed distant metastases, Shannon entropy measured after stereotactic body radiation therapy was lower, and baseline Shannon entropy was not associated with metastases. The study left the tumor specificity of the expanded TCR clones undetermined. In patients receiving stereotactic body radiation therapy, unique TCR clone counts fell afterward, median approximately 9,100 versus 7,200.

From genomic DNA, TCR beta CDR3 was amplified by two-round multiplex PCR. With primers specific to each TRBV and TRBJ gene, the first-round PCR was performed. Each CDR3 protein gets one entry after TCRdb re-called the multiplex PCR reads with MiXCR. The table has 25,000 to 30,000 distinct CDR3 sequences, around 38% seen once. The rearrangement uses TRBV29-1 and TRBJ1-5; D is unclear. The sequence derives from a donor aged 50 or older with non-small cell lung cancer. Sequencing was performed on PBMCs, taken before or after stereotactic body radiation therapy (not recorded which). CDR3 nucleotides: TGCAGCGTTGGGACTGATTCCAATCAGCCCCAGCATTTT. It encodes CSVGTDSNQPQHF.